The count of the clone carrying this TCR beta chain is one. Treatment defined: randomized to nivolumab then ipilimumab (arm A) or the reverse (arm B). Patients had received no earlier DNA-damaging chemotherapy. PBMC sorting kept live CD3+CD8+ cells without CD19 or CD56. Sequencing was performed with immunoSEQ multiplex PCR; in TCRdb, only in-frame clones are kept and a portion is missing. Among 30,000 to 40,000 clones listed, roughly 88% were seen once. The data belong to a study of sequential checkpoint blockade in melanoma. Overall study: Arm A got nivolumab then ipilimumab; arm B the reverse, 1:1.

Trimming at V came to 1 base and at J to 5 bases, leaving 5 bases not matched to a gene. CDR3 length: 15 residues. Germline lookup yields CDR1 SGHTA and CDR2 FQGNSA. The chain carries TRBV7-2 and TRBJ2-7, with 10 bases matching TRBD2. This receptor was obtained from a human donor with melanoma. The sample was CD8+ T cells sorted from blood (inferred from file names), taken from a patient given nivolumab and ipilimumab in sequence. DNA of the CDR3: TGTGCCAGCAGCTTAGAATTAGCGGGAGGCGACGAGCAGTACTTC. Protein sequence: CASSLELAGGDEQYF. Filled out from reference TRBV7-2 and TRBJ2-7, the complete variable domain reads GAGVSQSPSNKVTEKGKDVELRCDPISGHTALYWYRQSLGQGLEFLIYFQGNSAPDKSGLPSDRFSAERTGGSVSTLTIQRTQQEDSAVYLCASSLELAGGDEQYFGPGTRLTVT.